The clone carrying this T cell receptor beta chain has only one observation. The V and J ends lost 11 bases and 7 bases respectively, with 20 bases between them. From germline, CDR1 is LNHDA and CDR2 SQIVND (reference sequence). The CDR3 runs to 13 residues. The data stem from a study of blood T cell repertoires in COVID-19. About the study: T cells, B-cell-depleted T cells, or PBMCs provided the cDNA or gDNA that served as material.

Assay: immunoSEQ multiplex PCR; the TCRdb copy retains only in-frame clones and omits some. The sample has 200,000 to 250,000 clones, roughly 80% seen once. This sequence originates from a woman aged 80 or older with acute or convalescent COVID-19. Sequenced input: peripheral blood. The chain links TRBV19 to TRBJ1-2; tentatively, D is TRBD1 (5 bases). The CDR3 region has the DNA TGTGCCGGGTCGGGGACCGGGGGGGGTGGCTACACCTTC. Its protein product is CAGSGTGGGGYTF.